Shown below are 18 T cell receptor beta chains from a single sample sequenced in a study of T cell responses to AZD1222 COVID-19 vaccine. Sequencing used immunoSEQ multiplex PCR; TCRdb keeps in-frame clones, though not all of them. The data show about 180,000 clones, roughly nine tenths seen once. The material was peripheral blood, obtained on day 0 of AZD1222 vaccination. The receptors were gathered from an adult in good health.

V gene TRBV19 combines with J gene TRBJ1-6, with D tentatively TRBD1 (6 bases). CDR1 LNHDA and CDR2 SQIVND come from the germline V gene (reference sequence). Trimming stripped 7 bases from V and 3 bases from J, with 10 bases between. The CDR3 has 14 residues. CDR3 amino acids: CASTRTVYNSPLHF. The CDR3 DNA is TGTGCCAGTACCCGGACAGTCTATAATTCACCCCTCCACTTT.

The chain uses TRBV4-1 and TRBJ1-1; 7 bases fit TRBD1. After removal of 5 bases from V and 5 bases from J, the junction contained 5 bases not matched to a gene. The V gene's germline CDR1 is MGHRA and CDR2 YSYEKL. CDR3 length equals 13 residues. CDR3 residues: CASSRGRGTEAFF. The CDR3 DNA reads TGCGCCAGCAGCAGGGGGCGGGGAACTGAAGCTTTCTTT.

The genes are TRBV4-2 and TRBJ2-7, with unresolved D. This CDR3 contains 13 residues. Trimming stripped 0 bases from V and 3 bases from J, with 6 bases between. Germline CDR1 is LGHNA and CDR2 is YNFKEQ. This chain's CDR3 is CASSQDADYEQYV. In DNA, the CDR3 is TGTGCCAGCAGCCAAGATGCCGACTACGAGCAGTACGTC.

This clone has only one observation. The rearrangement uses TRBV7-3 and TRBJ2-2, with 8 bases identical to TRBD2. V dropped 5 bases and J dropped 2; count of bases not matched to a gene: 7. This CDR3 spans 16 amino acids. CDR1 is SGHTA, CDR2 FQGTGA, per germline. CDR3 amino acids: CASSLGLALNTGELFF. Written as DNA, the CDR3 is TGTGCCAGCAGCCTAGGACTAGCTCTTAACACCGGGGAGCTGTTTTTT.

Note on this clone: A junction end diverges from the germline sequence, so it may reflect a read error. The chain joins TRBV6-5 to TRBJ1-6; 10 bases align to TRBD1. There are 14 residues in the CDR3. Germline V gene data show CDR1 as MNHEY and CDR2 as SVGAGI. As DNA, the CDR3 is TGTGCAAGCAGGCCCGACAGGGGGCTTTCACCCCTCCACTTT. This gives the protein CASRPDRGLSPLHF.

CDR3 protein: CASSRSASGAGTDTQYF. DNA of the CDR3: TGTGCCAGCAGCCGCTCCGCTAGCGGGGCCGGGACAGATACGCAGTATTTT. The V gene is TRBV7-3, the J gene TRBJ2-3; 9 bases are shared with TRBD2. V shed 5 bases and J 3 bases; nucleotides not matched to a gene: 12. Germline lookup yields CDR1 SGHTA and CDR2 FQGTGA. The CDR3 loop spans 17 amino acids.

This sequence joins TRBV6-6 and TRBJ1-2; 11 bases fit TRBD1. The ends lost 5 bases at V and 1 base at J; junction bases unmatched: 12. The CDR3 runs 18 residues. The V gene's germline CDR1 is MNHNY and CDR2 SVGAGI (reference sequence). CDR3 DNA: TGTGCCAGCAGTCGCGACCTCGGACAGGGGGCATTTAACTATGGCTACACCTTC. Translating it yields CASSRDLGQGAFNYGYTF.

This clone was found a few times. V is TRBV5-1 and J is TRBJ1-5, with D unresolved. In germline, CDR1 is SGHRS, CDR2 YFSETQ. This CDR3 comprises 14 residues. Deletions cut 2 bases from V and 3 bases from J, with 9 bases between. The CDR3 region is CASSLGTTNQPQHF. CDR3 sequence (DNA): TGCGCCAGCAGCTTAGGAACCACCAATCAGCCCCAGCATTTT.

This clone was counted once. V and J are TRBV9 and TRBJ2-2, with 8 bases that match TRBD2. Losses at the gene ends were 4 bases for V and 4 bases for J; bases not matched to a gene: 18. Germline V gene data show CDR1 as SGDLS and CDR2 as YYNGEE. CDR3 length: 19 residues. The CDR3 sequence: CASSPRGGGGIGFTGELFF. The CDR3, as DNA: TGTGCCAGCAGCCCCCGCGGAGGCGGGGGGATAGGGTTCACCGGGGAGCTGTTTTTT.

The chain links TRBV3-1 (or the pseudogene TRBV3-2) to TRBJ2-1; 13 nucleotides line up with TRBD2. After removal of 4 bases from V and 5 bases from J, the junction contained 2 bases not matched to a gene. Germline values: CDR1 LGHDT, CDR2 YNNKEL (reference sequence). The CDR3 extends over 15 amino acids. The chain's CDR3 is CASSPTSGGHNEQFF. DNA for the CDR3: TGTGCCAGCAGCCCGACTAGCGGGGGGCACAATGAGCAGTTCTTC.

The genes are TRBV20-1 and TRBJ2-3; possible D gene TRBD2, 5 bases. CDR1 is DFQATT, CDR2 SNEGSKA, per germline (reference sequence). The CDR3 has 9 residues. The CDR3, as DNA: TGCACTACGGGGGATACGCAGTATTTT. Translated: CTTGDTQYF.

This clone showed up just a few times. The genes are TRBV9 and TRBJ2-1; perhaps TRBD1 as D (6 bases). Trimming pared 4 bases from V and 6 bases from J, leaving 14 bases between. CDR1 and CDR2 (germline): SGDLS, YYNGEE. This CDR3 comprises 14 residues. CDR3 bases: TGTGCCAGCAGCCCTCGGACAGAAACCAATGAGCAGTTCTTC. It specifies CASSPRTETNEQFF.

V and J are TRBV3-1 (or the pseudogene TRBV3-2) and TRBJ1-1; D unclear. Trimming removed 1 base from V and 1 base from J, with 4 bases in between. This CDR3 has 13 residues. Germline values: CDR1 LGHDT, CDR2 YNNKEL (reference sequence). CDR3 residues: CASSQATNTEAFF. CDR3 sequence (DNA): TGTGCCAGCAGCCAAGCGACGAACACTGAAGCTTTCTTT.

V usage is TRBV19 and J usage is TRBJ2-1, with 13 bases identical to TRBD2. Germline loops: CDR1 LNHDA, CDR2 SQIVND (reference sequence). Trimming at V came to 6 bases and at J to 7 bases, leaving 6 bases not matched to a gene. CDR3 length: 15 residues. DNA of the CDR3: TGTGCCAGTAGCCTACTAGCGGGGGGGCTTAATGAGCAGTTCTTC. This codes for CASSLLAGGLNEQFF. The full variable domain, in which reference TRBV19 and TRBJ2-1 provide the parts outside the CDR3, is DGGITQSPKYLFRKEGQNVTLSCEQNLNHDAMYWYRQDPGQGLRLIYYSQIVNDFQKGDIAEGYSVSREKKESFPLTVTSAQKNPTAFYLCASSLLAGGLNEQFFGPGTRLTVL.

V usage is TRBV6-6 and J usage is TRBJ1-3; no clear D gene. CDR3 length equals 15 residues. V shed 7 bases and J shed 2 bases, with 15 bases lying between them. Germline values: CDR1 MNHNY, CDR2 SVGAGI (reference sequence). CDR3 sequence: CASKGGSRAGNTIYF. The CDR3 DNA reads as TGTGCCAGCAAGGGTGGCTCTCGGGCTGGAAACACCATATATTTT.

V and J are TRBV5-1 and TRBJ2-5; TRBD1 matches at 8 bases. The CDR3 is made up of 15 amino acids. V lost 4 bases, J lost 1 base, and 6 bases stayed unmatched. Per the germline V gene, CDR1 is SGHRS and CDR2 is YFSETQ. In DNA form, the CDR3 reads TGCGCCAGCAGCGGCGCCGGGACAGGCCAAGAGACCCAGTACTTC. Translating gives CASSGAGTGQETQYF.

This clone has a handful of counts. The chain is built from TRBV18 and TRBJ2-1; D perhaps matches TRBD2 (6 bases). CDR1 KGHSH and CDR2 LQKENI come from the germline V gene. The CDR3 runs to 13 residues. Trimming left V 2 bases short and J 9 bases short, with 11 bases between. CDR3 residues: CASSPIHSGEQFF. CDR3 bases: TGTGCCAGCTCACCAATCCATAGCGGTGAGCAGTTCTTC.

V gene TRBV28 combines with J gene TRBJ1-4, with D possibly being TRBD1 (6 bases). Germline CDR1 reads MDHEN; CDR2 reads SYDVKM. V dropped 5 bases and J dropped 4 bases, with 14 bases sitting between them. The CDR3 loop spans 15 amino acids. The CDR3 DNA sequence: TGTGCCAGCAGTCTTCGGACAGTCCTTAATGAAAAACTGTTTTTT. It translates to CASSLRTVLNEKLFF.